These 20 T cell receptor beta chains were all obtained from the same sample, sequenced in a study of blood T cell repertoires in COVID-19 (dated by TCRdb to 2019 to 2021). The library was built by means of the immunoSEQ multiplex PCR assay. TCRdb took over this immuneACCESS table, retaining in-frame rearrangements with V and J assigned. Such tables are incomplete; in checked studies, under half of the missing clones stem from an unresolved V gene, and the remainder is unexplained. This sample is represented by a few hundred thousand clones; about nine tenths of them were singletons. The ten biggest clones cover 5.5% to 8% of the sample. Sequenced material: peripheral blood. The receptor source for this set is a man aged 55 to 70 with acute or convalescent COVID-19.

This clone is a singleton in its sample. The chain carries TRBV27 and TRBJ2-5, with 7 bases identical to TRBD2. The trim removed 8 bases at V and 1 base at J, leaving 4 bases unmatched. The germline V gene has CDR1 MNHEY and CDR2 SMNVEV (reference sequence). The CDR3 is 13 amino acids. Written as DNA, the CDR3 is TGTGCCAGCTCGACTAGCAGCCAAGAGACCCAGTACTTC. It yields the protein CASSTSSQETQYF.

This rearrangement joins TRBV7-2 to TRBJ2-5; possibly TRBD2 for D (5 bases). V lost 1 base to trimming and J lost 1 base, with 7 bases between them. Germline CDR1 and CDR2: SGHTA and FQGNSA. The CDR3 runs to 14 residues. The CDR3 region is CASSLGGVQETQYF. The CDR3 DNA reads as TGTGCCAGCAGCTTAGGGGGAGTCCAAGAGACCCAGTACTTC. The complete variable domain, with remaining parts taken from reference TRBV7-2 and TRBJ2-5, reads GAGVSQSPSNKVTEKGKDVELRCDPISGHTALYWYRQSLGQGLEFLIYFQGNSAPDKSGLPSDRFSAERTGGSVSTLTIQRTQQEDSAVYLCASSLGGVQETQYFGPGTRLLVL.

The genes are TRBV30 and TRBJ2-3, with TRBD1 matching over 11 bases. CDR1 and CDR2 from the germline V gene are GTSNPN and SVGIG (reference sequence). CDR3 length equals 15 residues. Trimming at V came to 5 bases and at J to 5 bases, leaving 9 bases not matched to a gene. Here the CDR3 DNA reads TGTGCCTGGGTTCCCGGGACAGGGGGGATAGATACGCAGTATTTT. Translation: CAWVPGTGGIDTQYF. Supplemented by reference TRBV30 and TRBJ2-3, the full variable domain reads SQTIHQWPATLVQPVGSPLSLECTVEGTSNPNLYWYRQAAGRGLQLLFYSVGIGQISSEVPQNLSASRPQDRQFILSSKKLLLSDSGFYLCAWVPGTGGIDTQYFGPGTRLTVL.

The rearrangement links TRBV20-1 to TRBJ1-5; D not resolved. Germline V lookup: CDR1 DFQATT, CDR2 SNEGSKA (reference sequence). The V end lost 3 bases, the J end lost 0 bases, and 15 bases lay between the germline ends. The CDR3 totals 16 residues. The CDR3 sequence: CSASTPGRYSNQPQHF. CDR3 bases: TGCAGTGCTAGTACCCCGGGAAGATATAGCAATCAGCCCCAGCATTTT.

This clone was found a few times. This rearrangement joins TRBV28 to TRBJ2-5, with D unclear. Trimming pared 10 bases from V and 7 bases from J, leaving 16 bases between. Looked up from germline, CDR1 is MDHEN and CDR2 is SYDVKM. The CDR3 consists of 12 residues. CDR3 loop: CATLGFQRTQYF. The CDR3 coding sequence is TGTGCCACCCTCGGGTTCCAGAGGACCCAGTACTTC.

CDR3 in DNA: TGTGCCATCAGTGCGAACTTCAACTCTGGAAACACCATATATTTT. Translating gives CAISANFNSGNTIYF. The V call is TRBV10-3, the J call TRBJ1-3; D is ambiguous. The CDR3 covers 15 residues. Germline CDR1 ENHRY, CDR2 SYGVKD. The ends were cut back, 4 bases at V and 0 bases at J, with 10 bases in the middle.

The CDR3 loop reads CSALNQGIGGYTF. CDR3 in DNA: TGCAGCGCTCTCAACCAGGGGATCGGAGGCTACACCTTC. The chain links TRBV29-1 to TRBJ1-2; possible D gene TRBD1, 6 bases. The CDR3 spans 13 residues. CDR1 is SQVTM, CDR2 ANQGSEA, per germline. V was clipped by 7 bases and J by 8 bases, with 20 bases between them.

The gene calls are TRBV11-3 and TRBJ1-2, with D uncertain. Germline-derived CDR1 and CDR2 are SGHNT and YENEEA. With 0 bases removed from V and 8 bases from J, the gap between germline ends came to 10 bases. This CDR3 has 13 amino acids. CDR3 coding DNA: TGTGCCAGCAGCTTAGAGAGACAATACGGCTACACCTTC. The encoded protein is CASSLERQYGYTF.

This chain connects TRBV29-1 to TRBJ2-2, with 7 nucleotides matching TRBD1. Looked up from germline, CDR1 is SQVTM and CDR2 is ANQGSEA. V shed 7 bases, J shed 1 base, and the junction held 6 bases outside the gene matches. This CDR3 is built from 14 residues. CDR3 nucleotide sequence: TGCAGCGCCGGCAGGACAGGGAACACCGGGGAGCTGTTTTTT. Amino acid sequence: CSAGRTGNTGELFF.

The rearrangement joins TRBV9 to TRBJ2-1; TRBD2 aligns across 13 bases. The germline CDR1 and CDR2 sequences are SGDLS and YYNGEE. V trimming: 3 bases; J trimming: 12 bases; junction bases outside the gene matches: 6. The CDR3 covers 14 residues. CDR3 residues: CASSEGLAGVPQFF. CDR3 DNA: TGTGCCAGCAGCGAAGGACTAGCGGGAGTCCCGCAGTTCTTC.

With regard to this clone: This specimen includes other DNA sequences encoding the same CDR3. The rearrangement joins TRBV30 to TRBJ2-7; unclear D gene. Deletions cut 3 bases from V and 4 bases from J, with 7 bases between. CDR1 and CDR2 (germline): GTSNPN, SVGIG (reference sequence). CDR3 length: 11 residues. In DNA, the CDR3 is TGTGCCTGGAGCCCCGGTTACGAGCAGTACTTC. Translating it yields CAWSPGYEQYF. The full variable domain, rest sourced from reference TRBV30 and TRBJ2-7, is SQTIHQWPATLVQPVGSPLSLECTVEGTSNPNLYWYRQAAGRGLQLLFYSVGIGQISSEVPQNLSASRPQDRQFILSSKKLLLSDSGFYLCAWSPGYEQYFGPGTRLTVT.

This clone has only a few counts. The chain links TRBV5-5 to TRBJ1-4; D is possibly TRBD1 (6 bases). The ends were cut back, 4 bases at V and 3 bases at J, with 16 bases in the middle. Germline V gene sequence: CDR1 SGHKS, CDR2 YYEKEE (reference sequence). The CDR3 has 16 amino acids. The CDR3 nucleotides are TGTGCCAGCAGCACGGGACACACAACATCTAATGAAAAACTGTTTTTT. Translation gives CASSTGHTTSNEKLFF.

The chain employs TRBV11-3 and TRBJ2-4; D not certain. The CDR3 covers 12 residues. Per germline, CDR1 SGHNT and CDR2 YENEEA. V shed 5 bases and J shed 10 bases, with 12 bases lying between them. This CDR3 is CASSRSREIQYF. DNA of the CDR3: TGTGCCAGCAGCCGCTCAAGAGAAATTCAGTACTTC.

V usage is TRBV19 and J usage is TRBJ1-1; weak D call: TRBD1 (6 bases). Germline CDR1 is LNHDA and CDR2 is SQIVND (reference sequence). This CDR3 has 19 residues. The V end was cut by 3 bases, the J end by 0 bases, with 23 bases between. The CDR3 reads CASSMGGALRQGMNTEAFF. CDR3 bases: TGTGCCAGTAGTATGGGGGGGGCACTCCGCCAGGGAATGAACACTGAAGCTTTCTTT.

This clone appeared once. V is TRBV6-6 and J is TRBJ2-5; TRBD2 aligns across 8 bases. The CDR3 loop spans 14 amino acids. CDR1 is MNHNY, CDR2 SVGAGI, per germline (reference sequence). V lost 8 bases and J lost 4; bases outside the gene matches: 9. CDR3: CASRSTGGGETQYF. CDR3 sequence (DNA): TGTGCCAGCCGCTCAACCGGGGGGGGAGAGACCCAGTACTTC.

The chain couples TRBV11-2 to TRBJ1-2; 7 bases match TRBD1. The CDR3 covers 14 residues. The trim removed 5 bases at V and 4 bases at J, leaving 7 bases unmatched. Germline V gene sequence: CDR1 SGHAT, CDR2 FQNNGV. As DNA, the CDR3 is TGTGCCAGCAGCCTATCGCGGGACAGCTATGGCTACACCTTC. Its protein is CASSLSRDSYGYTF.

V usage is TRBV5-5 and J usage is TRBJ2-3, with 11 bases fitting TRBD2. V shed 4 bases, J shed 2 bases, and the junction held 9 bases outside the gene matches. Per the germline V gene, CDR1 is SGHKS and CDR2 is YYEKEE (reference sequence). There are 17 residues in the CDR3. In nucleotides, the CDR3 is TGTGCCAGCAGCGCGCCCGGGACTAGCGGATCCACAGATACGCAGTATTTT. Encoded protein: CASSAPGTSGSTDTQYF.

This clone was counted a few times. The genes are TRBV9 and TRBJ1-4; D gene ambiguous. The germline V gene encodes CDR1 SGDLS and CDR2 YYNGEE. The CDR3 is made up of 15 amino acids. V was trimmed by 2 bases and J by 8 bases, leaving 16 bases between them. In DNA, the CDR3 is TGTGCCAGCAGCGTTGATGGAGGGCTTGAAGAAAAACTGTTTTTT. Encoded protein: CASSVDGGLEEKLFF.

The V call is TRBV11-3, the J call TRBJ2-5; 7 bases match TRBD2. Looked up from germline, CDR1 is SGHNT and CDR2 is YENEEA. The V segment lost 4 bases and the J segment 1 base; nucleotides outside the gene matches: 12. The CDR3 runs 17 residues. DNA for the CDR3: TGTGCCAGCAGCTCCCGGGGGAGGGCTAGCGTCCAAGAGACCCAGTACTTC. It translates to CASSSRGRASVQETQYF.

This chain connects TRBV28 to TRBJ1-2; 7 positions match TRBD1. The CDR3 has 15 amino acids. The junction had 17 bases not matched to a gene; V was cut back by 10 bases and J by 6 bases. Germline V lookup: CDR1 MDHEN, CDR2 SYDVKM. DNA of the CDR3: TGTGCCACCCACGGGGGGGGCAGGGGGATAAATGGCTACACCTTC. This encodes CATHGGGRGINGYTF.